This T cell receptor (beta chain) derives from a study of T cell clonotyping in hematopoietic cell transplantation. The germline V gene encodes CDR1 SGHDT and CDR2 YYEEEE. With 3 bases clipped from V and 6 bases from J, the junction kept 1 base outside the gene matches. The CDR3 is 12 amino acids. In the case of this clone: Its matching antigen is unknown.

The assay was immunoSEQ multiplex PCR, and TCRdb's table has in-frame clones only and misses some. The sample yields approximately 41,000 clones, 95% seen once. General observations from the study: Recipient TCR diversity dropped after transplant; expanded clonotypes rose from day 30 to 180.

This rearrangement joins TRBV5-6 to TRBJ1-2, with 8 nucleotides matching TRBD1. The clonotype was recovered from a man younger than 45 in good health. Some clones in this sample may be carry-over from other donors' samples. Sequencing was performed on peripheral blood mononuclear cells. The CDR3 bases are TGTGCCAGCAGCTGGACAGGGAATGGCTACACCTTC. This gives the protein CASSWTGNGYTF.